Below are 30 T cell receptor beta chains sequenced from a single sample in a study of CD8+ T cells in alopecia areata. Indicated treatment: oral pan-JAK inhibitor, 5-10 mg twice daily. Extraction of RNA preceded its reverse transcription into cDNA, which served as the sequencing template. The table came from immunoSEQ multiplex PCR; TCRdb's copy has only in-frame clones and leaves some out. Of 150,000 to 200,000 clones listed, about 65% are singletons. Sequenced here: CD4+ T cells sorted from blood, sampled between weeks 47 and 50, from a patient treated with tofacitinib. The receptors here all came from a human donor with alopecia areata.

This clone was counted a few times. The chain recombines TRBV6-5 with TRBJ2-1, with D tentatively TRBD2 (7 bases). V was cut by 6 bases and J by 6 bases, with 15 bases left in between. The V gene's germline CDR1 is MNHEY and CDR2 SVGAGI. There are 14 residues in the CDR3. The CDR3 protein is CASRPGGPGNEQFF. The CDR3 DNA follows: TGTGCCAGCAGACCCGGGGGGCCCGGCAATGAGCAGTTCTTC.

This clone has a count of ten or more. V is TRBV5-4 and J is TRBJ2-3; 8 bases align to TRBD2. V was pared by 3 bases and J by 5 bases, with 8 bases of the junction left unmatched. CDR3 size: 15 residues. The V gene's germline CDR1 is SGHNT and CDR2 YYREEE (reference sequence). The CDR3 reads CASSSSGGGLDTQYF. The CDR3 nucleotides read TGTGCCAGCAGCTCCTCTGGCGGGGGGTTAGATACGCAGTATTTT.

This clone occurred a few times. The rearrangement joins TRBV5-1 to TRBJ2-6; unclear D gene. Germline loops: CDR1 SGHRS, CDR2 YFSETQ. The CDR3 loop spans 14 amino acids. With 0 bases removed from V and 6 bases from J, the gap between germline ends came to 7 bases. The DNA for the CDR3 is TGCGCCAGCAGCTTGGGACCCCAGGCCAACGTCCTGACTTTC. Translating gives CASSLGPQANVLTF. The complete variable domain, with remaining parts taken from reference TRBV5-1 and TRBJ2-6, reads KAGVTQTPRYLIKTRGQQVTLSCSPISGHRSVSWYQQTPGQGLQFLFEYFSETQRNKGNFPGRFSGRQFSNSRSEMNVSTLELGDSALYLCASSLGPQANVLTFGAGSRLTVL.

The rearrangement uses TRBV6-1 and TRBJ1-2, with D hard to call. V was cut by 2 bases and J by 8 bases, with 6 bases left in between. The CDR3 runs 11 residues. Per germline, CDR1 MNHNS and CDR2 SASEGT. Written as DNA, the CDR3 is TGTGCCAGCAGTGAAATCGGCGGCTACACCTTC. As protein: CASSEIGGYTF.

The rearrangement links TRBV30 to TRBJ1-2; D not resolved. Germline V gene sequence: CDR1 GTSNPN, CDR2 SVGIG (reference sequence). This CDR3 region has 12 residues. V dropped 4 bases and J dropped 3 bases, with 9 bases sitting between them. The CDR3 region has the DNA TGTGCCTGGACCCCCGTGGACTATGGCTACACCTTC. Translated: CAWTPVDYGYTF. The full variable domain, completed using reference TRBV30 and TRBJ1-2, is SQTIHQWPATLVQPVGSPLSLECTVEGTSNPNLYWYRQAAGRGLQLLFYSVGIGQISSEVPQNLSASRPQDRQFILSSKKLLLSDSGFYLCAWTPVDYGYTFGSGTRLTVV.

V and J are TRBV2 and TRBJ2-7, with D perhaps assigned TRBD1 or TRBD2 (5 bases each). The CDR3 loop spans 16 amino acids. Germline V gene lookup returns CDR1 SNHLY and CDR2 FYNNEI. With 2 bases removed from V and 0 bases from J, the gap between germline ends came to 14 bases. CDR3 region: CASSERVTGTSYEQYF. CDR3 bases: TGTGCCAGCAGTGAAAGGGTAACGGGGACCTCCTACGAGCAGTACTTC.

The J gene is TRBJ2-7, the V gene TRBV6-5, with 9 bases lining up with TRBD2. V gave up 6 bases and J gave up 3 bases; unmatched junction bases: 6. Germline loops: CDR1 MNHEY, CDR2 SVGAGI. The CDR3 loop spans 14 amino acids. CDR3 amino acids: CASSLTAGGYEQYF. CDR3 sequence (DNA): TGTGCCAGCAGCCTAACAGCGGGGGGCTACGAGCAGTACTTC.

The chain couples TRBV11-2 to TRBJ2-1, with 12 bases lining up with TRBD1. With V trimmed by 7 bases and J by 0 bases, 7 bases remained unmatched. This CDR3 has 17 amino acids. The V gene's germline CDR1 is SGHAT and CDR2 FQNNGV. DNA of the CDR3: TGTGCCAGCAACCGGGACAGGGGGCCCAGCTCCTACAATGAGCAGTTCTTC. Protein sequence: CASNRDRGPSSYNEQFF.

This clone was recorded a few times. V is TRBV30 and J is TRBJ2-3, with 7 bases lining up with TRBD1. Germline CDR1 reads GTSNPN; CDR2 reads SVGIG (reference sequence). The CDR3 spans 16 residues. V dropped 2 bases and J dropped 2; count of bases not matched to a gene: 10. CDR3 region: CAWSRIRDSPTDTQYF. In DNA, the CDR3 is TGTGCCTGGAGTCGAATCCGGGACAGCCCCACAGATACGCAGTATTTT. Full variable domain (missing parts from reference TRBV30 and TRBJ2-3): SQTIHQWPATLVQPVGSPLSLECTVEGTSNPNLYWYRQAAGRGLQLLFYSVGIGQISSEVPQNLSASRPQDRQFILSSKKLLLSDSGFYLCAWSRIRDSPTDTQYFGPGTRLTVL.

V and J are TRBV30 and TRBJ1-4; D remains ambiguous. This CDR3 has 13 amino acids. V was shortened by 0 bases and J by 6 bases, with 8 bases between the two germline ends. Germline assignment: CDR1 GTSNPN and CDR2 SVGIG (reference sequence). The DNA for the CDR3 is TGTGCCTGGAGTGTACTGCAGGATGAAAAACTGTTTTTT. It yields the protein CAWSVLQDEKLFF. Supplemented by reference TRBV30 and TRBJ1-4, the full variable domain reads SQTIHQWPATLVQPVGSPLSLECTVEGTSNPNLYWYRQAAGRGLQLLFYSVGIGQISSEVPQNLSASRPQDRQFILSSKKLLLSDSGFYLCAWSVLQDEKLFFGSGTQLSVL.

The chain recombines TRBV30 with TRBJ2-7; maybe TRBD2 (5 bases). From germline, CDR1 is GTSNPN and CDR2 SVGIG (reference sequence). Trimming left V 2 bases short and J 0 bases short, with 11 bases between. The CDR3 totals 14 residues. The CDR3: CAWSKEAFSYEQYF. The DNA for the CDR3 is TGTGCCTGGAGTAAGGAGGCGTTCTCCTACGAGCAGTACTTC.

The chain is built from TRBV7-9 and TRBJ2-3; TRBD2 agrees at 7 bases. The CDR3 covers 16 residues. V dropped 1 base and J dropped 5; count of bases not matched to a gene: 9. Per germline, CDR1 SEHNR and CDR2 FQNEAQ (reference sequence). Written as DNA, the CDR3 is TGTGCCAGCAGCTTAGGAGGCGGGGGAGTTAAAGATACGCAGTATTTT. This translates into CASSLGGGGVKDTQYF.

V usage is TRBV29-1 and J usage is TRBJ1-5, with a weak D call TRBD1 (5 bases). The germline gives CDR1 SQVTM, CDR2 ANQGSEA. The CDR3 runs 12 residues. The V gene lost 6 bases and the J gene lost 1 base, with 7 bases spanning the gap. For the CDR3, the DNA is TGCAGCGTGGGGGAGAGCAATCAGCCCCAGCATTTT. It codes for CSVGESNQPQHF.

The genes are TRBV30 and TRBJ2-5; TRBD1 or TRBD2 may be the D gene (6 bases each). The ends were cut back, 0 bases at V and 1 base at J, with 21 bases in the middle. The CDR3 has 18 residues. Per germline, CDR1 GTSNPN and CDR2 SVGIG (reference sequence). In DNA form, the CDR3 reads TGTGCCTGGAGTGTACATGTGGCAGGGGACTTCCCCCAAGAGACCCAGTACTTC. Translated: CAWSVHVAGDFPQETQYF.

The CDR3 nucleotides read TGTGCCAGCAGCTCCCAGGCTGGGAGGGGTCGGACCTACGAGCAGTACTTC. This translates into CASSSQAGRGRTYEQYF. The chain employs TRBV7-8 and TRBJ2-7; 7 nucleotides agree with TRBD2. From germline, CDR1 is SGHVS and CDR2 FQNEAQ. Trimming removed 4 bases from V and 2 bases from J; junction bases left unmatched: 14. This CDR3 is built from 17 residues. Filled out from reference TRBV7-8 and TRBJ2-7, the complete variable domain reads GAGVSQSPRYKVAKRGQDVALRCDPISGHVSLFWYQQALGQGPEFLTYFQNEAQLDKSGLPSDRFFAERPEGSVSTLKIQRTQQEDSAVYLCASSSQAGRGRTYEQYFGPGTRLTVT.

The genes are TRBV30 and TRBJ1-2; D gene uncertain. Trimming removed 4 bases at V and 4 bases at J, with 10 bases between. Germline V CDR1 and CDR2: GTSNPN, SVGIG (reference sequence). The CDR3 contains 12 residues. The CDR3 sequence is CAWNHQAYGYTF. CDR3 bases: TGTGCCTGGAATCACCAGGCCTATGGCTACACCTTC.

V usage is TRBV29-1 and J usage is TRBJ1-4, with 7 bases fitting TRBD1. The V and J ends lost 7 bases and 4 bases, in that order; junction bases with no gene match: 6. The CDR3 contains 13 residues. Germline CDR1 and CDR2: SQVTM and ANQGSEA. The CDR3 loop reads CSGTTGFNEKLFF. In DNA, the CDR3 is TGCAGCGGGACGACAGGGTTTAATGAAAAACTGTTTTTT. The variable domain in full, with the rest retrieved from reference TRBV29-1 and TRBJ1-4, is SAVISQKPSRDICQRGTSLTIQCQVDSQVTMMFWYRQQPGQSLTLIATANQGSEATYESGFVIDKFPISRPNLTFSTLTVSNMSPEDSSIYLCSGTTGFNEKLFFGSGTQLSVL.

The chain carries TRBV7-2 and TRBJ2-1; 8 nucleotides line up with TRBD1. The V and J ends lost 6 bases and 7 bases, in that order; junction bases with no gene match: 8. The V gene's germline CDR1 is SGHTA and CDR2 FQGNSA. The CDR3 totals 14 residues. CDR3 bases: TGTGCCAGCAGAGGGGGACAGGTCATGAATGAGCAGTTCTTC. It yields the protein CASRGGQVMNEQFF.

The rearrangement uses TRBV29-1 and TRBJ2-3; 9 bases line up with TRBD2. The CDR3 is 15 amino acids. Germline V gene lookup returns CDR1 SQVTM and CDR2 ANQGSEA. Trimming at V came to 1 base and at J to 2 bases, leaving 4 bases not matched to a gene. CDR3 amino acids: CSVEGRGGLTDTQYF. CDR3 nucleotides: TGCAGCGTTGAAGGGCGGGGGGGCCTCACAGATACGCAGTATTTT.

This clone was found many times. The V gene is TRBV29-1, the J gene TRBJ1-2; possibly TRBD1 for D (5 bases). This CDR3 comprises 11 residues. Trimming left V 4 bases short and J 8 bases short, with 11 bases between. Germline V CDR1 and CDR2: SQVTM, ANQGSEA. The CDR3: CSVGDGLGYTF. The DNA of the CDR3 is TGCAGCGTTGGGGACGGTCTAGGCTACACCTTC.

The V and J genes are TRBV29-1 and TRBJ2-3; no clear D gene. In germline, CDR1 is SQVTM, CDR2 ANQGSEA. V dropped 4 bases and J dropped 3 bases, with 5 bases sitting between them. The CDR3 spans 11 residues. The CDR3 DNA sequence: TGCAGCGTTGTACCGACAGATACGCAGTATTTT. It codes for CSVVPTDTQYF.

This chain uses TRBV5-1 with TRBJ2-2, with TRBD1 as a possible D gene (6 bases). Trimming removed 9 bases at V and 0 bases at J, with 18 bases between. The CDR3 spans 16 residues. CDR1 and CDR2 from the germline V gene are SGHRS and YFSETQ. CDR3 region: CATSGTLSSNTGELFF. CDR3 nucleotides: TGCGCCACCTCCGGGACACTATCTTCGAACACCGGGGAGCTGTTTTTT.

This chain connects TRBV14 to TRBJ2-2, with unresolved D. The germline gives CDR1 SGHDN, CDR2 FVKESK. CDR3 length equals 13 residues. The V gene lost 0 bases and the J gene lost 6 bases, with 5 bases spanning the gap. The chain's CDR3 is CASSQDWAGELFF. CDR3 bases: TGTGCCAGCAGCCAAGATTGGGCCGGGGAGCTGTTTTTT.

The chain combines TRBV27 with TRBJ1-6, with TRBD1 as a possible D gene (6 bases). Trimming left V 6 bases short and J 7 bases short, with 19 bases between. The CDR3 spans 16 residues. In germline, CDR1 is MNHEY, CDR2 SMNVEV (reference sequence). The CDR3 reads CASSPWGGAGNSPLHF. The CDR3 DNA sequence: TGTGCCAGCAGCCCTTGGGGGGGGGCAGGAAATTCACCCCTCCACTTT.

This clone was observed a few times. The V gene is TRBV29-1, the J gene TRBJ2-3; 11 bases map to TRBD2. Per germline, CDR1 SQVTM and CDR2 ANQGSEA. The CDR3 loop spans 14 amino acids. V lost 6 bases, J lost 10 bases, and 12 bases stayed unmatched. Here the CDR3 reads CSVTGTSGPRAQYF. CDR3 in DNA: TGCAGCGTCACCGGGACTAGCGGCCCCAGGGCGCAGTATTTT.

Worth noting for this clone: Other DNA sequences within the sample encode an identical CDR3. The chain recombines TRBV20-1 with TRBJ2-7; D possibly uses TRBD1 or TRBD2 (5 bases each). The germline V gene has CDR1 DFQATT and CDR2 SNEGSKA (reference sequence). Trimming left V 6 bases short and J 3 bases short, with 9 bases between. CDR3 size: 11 residues. The chain's CDR3 is CSASRGYEQYF. In DNA form, the CDR3 reads TGCAGTGCCTCGAGGGGCTACGAGCAGTACTTC.

The chain links TRBV30 to TRBJ2-3, with TRBD2 as a possible D gene (5 bases). CDR1 and CDR2 (germline): GTSNPN, SVGIG (reference sequence). V was cut by 2 bases and J by 0 bases, with 12 bases left in between. This CDR3 is 15 amino acids long. The chain's CDR3 is CAWSFGSRSTDTQYF. The CDR3 DNA reads TGTGCCTGGAGTTTTGGGAGCAGGAGCACAGATACGCAGTATTTT.

The V and J genes are TRBV29-1 and TRBJ1-4, with 10 positions matching TRBD1. CDR3 length: 13 residues. Unmatched junction bases numbered 8, after V lost 8 bases and J lost 8 bases. In germline, CDR1 is SQVTM, CDR2 ANQGSEA. Here the CDR3 reads CSSQGQGSEKLFF. The CDR3 DNA follows: TGCAGCTCCCAGGGACAGGGGTCCGAAAAACTGTTTTTT.

V is TRBV7-2 and J is TRBJ2-1; unclear D gene. CDR1 is SGHTA and CDR2 is FQGNSA in the germline V gene. V dropped 7 bases and J dropped 7 bases, with 11 bases sitting between them. This CDR3 contains 12 residues. CDR3 nucleotides: TGTGCCAGCAACCGCCTACGGAATGAGCAGTTCTTC. This translates into CASNRLRNEQFF. The variable domain in full, completed from reference TRBV7-2 and TRBJ2-1, reads GAGVSQSPSNKVTEKGKDVELRCDPISGHTALYWYRQSLGQGLEFLIYFQGNSAPDKSGLPSDRFSAERTGGSVSTLTIQRTQQEDSAVYLCASNRLRNEQFFGPGTRLTVL.

V is TRBV7-9 and J is TRBJ1-1; D perhaps matches TRBD1 (6 bases). The V gene lost 4 bases and the J gene lost 0 bases, with 9 bases spanning the gap. Germline V gene sequence: CDR1 SEHNR, CDR2 FQNEAQ (reference sequence). The CDR3 length is 14 residues. The CDR3 DNA reads TGTGCCAGCAGCTGGCAGGGGATGAACACTGAAGCTTTCTTT. It encodes CASSWQGMNTEAFF.